A selection of T cell receptor beta chains follows, all from one sample in a study of blood T cell repertoires in COVID-19. Some clones are missing from TCRdb's copy, which holds only in-frame ones; the method was immunoSEQ multiplex PCR. This sample carries around 140,000 clones, roughly 82% of them seen once, and the ten largest clones take about 5.1%. The sequencing input was peripheral blood. The source is a human donor in a cohort sampled during active COVID-19. The CDR3 runs from the conserved cysteine through the conserved F or W. The D gene is left open where the match is weak. Clone size is stated in some rows and not others, as once, few, many or a class when expanded.

V gene: TRBV3-1/TRBV3-2
clone size: NA
J gene: TRBJ2-1
D gene: TRBD2
CDR3 DNA: TGTGCCAGCAGCCATCAGGGTCTAGCGGGGGAGCAGTTCTTC
CDR3 protein: CASSHQGLAGEQFF

V gene: TRBV10-3
clone size: NA
J gene: TRBJ2-2
D gene: NA
CDR3 DNA: TGTGCCATCAGTGCCGGGAACACCGGGGAGCTGTTTTTT
CDR3 protein: CAISAGNTGELFF

V gene: TRBV5-5
clone size: once
J gene: TRBJ1-3
D gene: TRBD1
CDR3 DNA: TGTGCCAGCAGCGCAGGGGGCGACGCTGGAAACACCATATATTTT
CDR3 protein: CASSAGGDAGNTIYF

V gene: TRBV2
clone size: NA
J gene: TRBJ1-5
D gene: TRBD1
CDR3 DNA: TGTGCCAGCAGTGGGGACAGGGCTAATCAGCCCCAGCATTTT
CDR3 protein: CASSGDRANQPQHF

V gene: TRBV10-3
clone size: NA
J gene: TRBJ2-1
D gene: NA
CDR3 DNA: TGTGCCATCAGTGAGTCAGGAGGGTCGCGCTCCTACAATGAGCAGTTCTTC
CDR3 protein: CAISESGGSRSYNEQFF

V gene: TRBV5-4
clone size: few
J gene: TRBJ2-3
D gene: TRBD2
CDR3 DNA: TGTGCCAGCAGCCCCGGCCTGGGAGGGGTTAAACTGGATACGCAGTATTTT
CDR3 protein: CASSPGLGGVKLDTQYF

V gene: TRBV7-6
clone size: NA
J gene: TRBJ2-7
D gene: NA
CDR3 DNA: TGTGCCAGCAGCTTAGCGAGATACTCGAACTACGAGCAGTACTTC
CDR3 protein: CASSLARYSNYEQYF

V gene: TRBV7-2
clone size: NA
J gene: TRBJ2-5
D gene: NA
CDR3 DNA: TGTGCCAGCAGCTTAGCCCAATCGGTGCTCCAAGAGACCCAGTACTTC
CDR3 protein: CASSLAQSVLQETQYF

V gene: TRBV7-9
clone size: few
J gene: TRBJ2-7
D gene: NA
CDR3 DNA: TGTGCCAGCAGCTCCCCTTTCGAGCAGTACTTC
CDR3 protein: CASSSPFEQYF

V gene: TRBV5-1
clone size: few
J gene: TRBJ2-6
D gene: TRBD1
CDR3 DNA: TGCGCCAGCAGCTGGACAGGGGGCTCTGGGGCCAACGTCCTGACTTTC
CDR3 protein: CASSWTGGSGANVLTF

V gene: TRBV7-8
clone size: once
J gene: TRBJ2-4
D gene: TRBD2
CDR3 DNA: TGTGCCAGCAGCCCCATTTTCTGGGGACTAGCGGGGGGGCAAAACATTCAGTACTTC
CDR3 protein: CASSPIFWGLAGGQNIQYF

V gene: TRBV19
clone size: NA
J gene: TRBJ2-7
D gene: TRBD1
CDR3 DNA: TGTGCCACCTCCGACAGGGGACCCTACGAGCAGTACTTC
CDR3 protein: CATSDRGPYEQYF

V gene: TRBV2
clone size: NA
J gene: TRBJ1-4
D gene: NA
CDR3 DNA: TGTGCCAGTCGGAGGGAGAACACTAATGAAAAACTGTTTTTT
CDR3 protein: CASRRENTNEKLFF

V gene: TRBV11-2
clone size: NA
J gene: TRBJ2-7
D gene: NA
CDR3 DNA: TGTGCCAGCAGCTTGGCTCGTTCCTACGAGCAGTACTTC
CDR3 protein: CASSLARSYEQYF

V gene: TRBV25-1
clone size: NA
J gene: TRBJ1-1
D gene: NA
CDR3 DNA: TGTGCCAGCAGTGAATATGGAGCATCGAACACTGAAGCTTTCTTT
CDR3 protein: CASSEYGASNTEAFF

V gene: TRBV7-2
clone size: NA
J gene: TRBJ2-7
D gene: TRBD1
CDR3 DNA: TGTGCCACCGGGACAGGGATAAATGGAGAGCAGTACTTC
CDR3 protein: CATGTGINGEQYF

V gene: TRBV20-1
clone size: NA
J gene: TRBJ1-1
D gene: NA
CDR3 DNA: TGCAGTGCTAGTAAGGGAGACACTGAAGCTTTCTTT
CDR3 protein: CSASKGDTEAFF

V gene: TRBV9
clone size: NA
J gene: TRBJ1-6
D gene: NA
CDR3 DNA: TGTGCCAGCAGCGCCAGACAGGAGAATTCACCCCTCCACTTT
CDR3 protein: CASSARQENSPLHF

V gene: TRBV5-6
clone size: NA
J gene: TRBJ2-2
D gene: NA
CDR3 DNA: TGTGCCAGCAGCTTGAGACTGACGAACACCGGGGAGCTGTTTTTT
CDR3 protein: CASSLRLTNTGELFF

V gene: TRBV30
clone size: once
J gene: TRBJ1-2
D gene: TRBD1
CDR3 DNA: TGTGCCTGGAGCTTCCCGACAGGGAGATATGGCTACACCTTC
CDR3 protein: CAWSFPTGRYGYTF

V gene: TRBV5-1
clone size: NA
J gene: TRBJ1-1
D gene: NA
CDR3 DNA: TGCGCCAGCAGCCGGGGCCAGGGGCTTGAAGCTTTCTTT
CDR3 protein: CASSRGQGLEAFF

V gene: TRBV5-5
clone size: NA
J gene: TRBJ1-5
D gene: NA
CDR3 DNA: TGTGCCAGCAGCTTGGTCCATAGCAATCAGCCCCAGCATTTT
CDR3 protein: CASSLVHSNQPQHF

V gene: TRBV5-6
clone size: NA
J gene: TRBJ1-6
D gene: TRBD1
CDR3 DNA: TGTGCCAGCAGCTTGGCGGGGACAGGCGATTCACCCCTCCACTTT
CDR3 protein: CASSLAGTGDSPLHF

V gene: TRBV7-9
clone size: NA
J gene: TRBJ2-1
D gene: NA
CDR3 DNA: TGTGCCAGCAGCTTAAGGGCTAGCGACATTGAGCAGTTCTTC
CDR3 protein: CASSLRASDIEQFF

V gene: TRBV7-6
clone size: NA
J gene: TRBJ2-2
D gene: TRBD2
CDR3 DNA: TGTGCCAGCAGCTTAGTCGGCGGACTAGCGGGGGGTATCGGGGAGCTGTTTTTT
CDR3 protein: CASSLVGGLAGGIGELFF

V gene: TRBV7-3
clone size: NA
J gene: TRBJ1-1
D gene: NA
CDR3 DNA: TGTGCCAGCAGCTACAGTGTGGGCACTGAAGCTTTCTTT
CDR3 protein: CASSYSVGTEAFF

V gene: TRBV5-5
clone size: NA
J gene: TRBJ1-6
D gene: TRBD1
CDR3 DNA: TGTGCCAGCAGCCTGGGACAGGGGGCGCGCCCCTATAATTCACCCCTCCACTTT
CDR3 protein: CASSLGQGARPYNSPLHF

V gene: TRBV5-1
clone size: NA
J gene: TRBJ1-3
D gene: NA
CDR3 DNA: TGCGCCAGCAGCTTGGGCTCCCCCAGTTCTGGAAACACCATATATTTT
CDR3 protein: CASSLGSPSSGNTIYF

V gene: TRBV18
clone size: NA
J gene: TRBJ2-3
D gene: NA
CDR3 DNA: TGTGCCAGCTCACCAGGGCCTAGGGGGACCACAGATACGCAGTATTTT
CDR3 protein: CASSPGPRGTTDTQYF

V gene: TRBV7-7
clone size: NA
J gene: TRBJ2-2
D gene: TRBD1
CDR3 DNA: TGTGCTAGCAGCCCAGGGGGCTTGGGCACCGGGGAGCTGTTTTTT
CDR3 protein: CASSPGGLGTGELFF

V gene: TRBV5-4
clone size: NA
J gene: TRBJ2-5
D gene: TRBD1
CDR3 DNA: TGTGCCAGCAGCCCGGGACAGCAAGAGACCCAGTACTTC
CDR3 protein: CASSPGQQETQYF

V gene: TRBV6-5
clone size: few
J gene: TRBJ1-1
D gene: TRBD1
CDR3 DNA: TGTGCCAGCAGACTCAGACAGGGGGCGCGGTTAGCAGCTTTCTTT
CDR3 protein: CASRLRQGARLAAFF